This T cell receptor (beta chain) appears in the sequencing data of a study of technical replicates of blood from a handful of donors. Repertoires were generated with immunoSEQ multiplex PCR, while TCRdb's copy carries only in-frame clones and drops some. This repertoire shows tens of thousands of clones, roughly 94% found once; its top ten account for 0.39%. Trimming took 1 base from V and 4 from J; bases not matched to a gene: 3. The germline V gene encodes CDR1 SEHNR and CDR2 FQNEAQ (reference sequence). The CDR3 loop spans 14 amino acids. The sample consisted of T cells isolated from PBMCs. The chain uses TRBV7-9 and TRBJ2-5; TRBD1 matches at 7 bases. This receptor was taken from a human donor in good health. The CDR3 reads CASSLEDRRETQYF. CDR3 DNA sequence: TGTGCCAGCAGCTTAGAGGACAGGAGAGAGACCCAGTACTTC. The entire variable domain, with the rest obtained from reference TRBV7-9 and TRBJ2-5, is as follows: DTGVSQNPRHKITKRGQNVTFRCDPISEHNRLYWYRQTLGQGPEFLTYFQNEAQLEKSRLLSDRFSAERPKGSFSTLEIQRTEQGDSAMYLCASSLEDRRETQYFGPGTRLLVL.